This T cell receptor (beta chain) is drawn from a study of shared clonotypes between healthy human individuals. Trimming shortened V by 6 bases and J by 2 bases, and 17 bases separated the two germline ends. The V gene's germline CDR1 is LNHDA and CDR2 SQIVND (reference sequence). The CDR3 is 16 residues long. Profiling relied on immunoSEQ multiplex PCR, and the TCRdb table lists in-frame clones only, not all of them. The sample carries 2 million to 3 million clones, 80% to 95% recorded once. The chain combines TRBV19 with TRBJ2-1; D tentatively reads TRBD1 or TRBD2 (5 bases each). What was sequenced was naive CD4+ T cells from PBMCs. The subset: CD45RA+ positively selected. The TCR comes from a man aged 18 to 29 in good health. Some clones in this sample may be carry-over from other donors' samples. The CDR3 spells CASRSSGTPAYNEQFF. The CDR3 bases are TGTGCCAGTAGATCATCCGGGACGCCCGCCTACAATGAGCAGTTCTTC. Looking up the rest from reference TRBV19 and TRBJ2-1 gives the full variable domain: DGGITQSPKYLFRKEGQNVTLSCEQNLNHDAMYWYRQDPGQGLRLIYYSQIVNDFQKGDIAEGYSVSREKKESFPLTVTSAQKNPTAFYLCASRSSGTPAYNEQFFGPGTRLTVL.